The T cell receptor beta chain under discussion was sequenced for a study of blood T cell repertoires in COVID-19. Overall study: Material from acute and convalescent COVID-19 was sourced from the United States, Italy and Spain. PBMCs, B-cell-depleted T cells, or T cells were the source of the cDNA or gDNA that made up the material.

Source study methods: Amplifying reference gene primers gave estimates of nucleated cell counts. The protocol was immunoSEQ multiplex PCR, while the TCRdb copy is restricted to in-frame clones and leaves out a portion. V and J calls and clone size are given by that table; D and trimming were obtained from the DNA. The sample contains about 150,000 clones, about 79% of which appear only once. V shed 4 bases, J shed 4 bases, and the junction held 15 bases outside the gene matches. The CDR3 is 18 amino acids. From germline, CDR1 is KGHSH and CDR2 LQKENI. The sequence derives from a woman aged 50 to 65 in a cohort sampled during active or convalescent COVID-19. The V gene is TRBV18, the J gene TRBJ1-1; 10 bases are a match to TRBD1. Source material: peripheral blood. The DNA of the CDR3 is TGTGCCAGCTCACTTTTTAGGACAGGGGGATCGGTGGGCACTGAAGCTTTCTTT. Translating it yields CASSLFRTGGSVGTEAFF.